A selection of T cell receptor beta chains follows, all from one sample in a study of cytomegalovirus exposure and HLA in healthy donors. Repertoires were generated with immunoSEQ multiplex PCR, while TCRdb's copy carries only in-frame clones and drops some. The data contain about 160,000 clones, 80% to 90% of them singletons. The sample was PBMCs. The receptors originated from a man in his fifties in good health and CMV-seropositive. Both conserved end residues are part of each CDR3. D genes are given only for firm matches. Expanded clones are given a class, and other clones once, few, many or no size at all.

abundance: NA; v_gene: TRBV19; j_gene: TRBJ1-5; d_gene: TRBD1; CDR3aa: CASNPPDREYGSNQPQHF
abundance: NA; v_gene: TRBV6-5; j_gene: TRBJ2-7; d_gene: TRBD2; CDR3aa: CASSYGLAGGFYEQYF
abundance: once; v_gene: TRBV5-1; j_gene: TRBJ1-2; d_gene: NA; CDR3aa: CASSLGSGWGYTF
abundance: few; v_gene: TRBV28; j_gene: TRBJ2-2; d_gene: TRBD1; CDR3aa: CASSLVDRVRGELFF
abundance: NA; v_gene: TRBV19; j_gene: TRBJ1-2; d_gene: NA; CDR3aa: CASSEQGANYGYTF
abundance: NA; v_gene: TRBV7-9; j_gene: TRBJ1-5; d_gene: TRBD1; CDR3aa: CASSFGQGVGQPQHF
abundance: NA; v_gene: TRBV5-4; j_gene: TRBJ2-7; d_gene: TRBD2; CDR3aa: CASSPGLAGGPVYEQYF
abundance: NA; v_gene: TRBV4-1; j_gene: TRBJ1-2; d_gene: TRBD1; CDR3aa: CASSQVTGGDYGYTF
abundance: NA; v_gene: TRBV19; j_gene: TRBJ1-1; d_gene: TRBD1; CDR3aa: CASRGQGDTEAFF
abundance: once; v_gene: TRBV7-9; j_gene: TRBJ2-7; d_gene: TRBD2; CDR3aa: CVRTSGSYEQYF
abundance: once; v_gene: TRBV25-1; j_gene: TRBJ2-3; d_gene: TRBD1; CDR3aa: CASTVQGAGTQYF
abundance: few; v_gene: TRBV28; j_gene: TRBJ2-7; d_gene: NA; CDR3aa: CASSPGLPGGEQYF
abundance: NA; v_gene: TRBV4-3; j_gene: TRBJ1-1; d_gene: TRBD1; CDR3aa: CASSKDRALTEAFF
abundance: NA; v_gene: TRBV7-2; j_gene: TRBJ2-7; d_gene: NA; CDR3aa: CASSLGLVNYEQYF
abundance: once; v_gene: TRBV4-1; j_gene: TRBJ1-1; d_gene: NA; CDR3aa: CASSQGGRYTEAFF
abundance: once; v_gene: TRBV2; j_gene: TRBJ2-3; d_gene: TRBD2; CDR3aa: CASRAPTYGTSGSTDTQYF
abundance: NA; v_gene: TRBV9; j_gene: TRBJ1-6; d_gene: NA; CDR3aa: CASSVDGRQGRRSDGSPLHF
abundance: NA; v_gene: TRBV4-2; j_gene: TRBJ1-5; d_gene: NA; CDR3aa: CASSPQMDQPQHF
abundance: NA; v_gene: TRBV14; j_gene: TRBJ2-3; d_gene: TRBD1; CDR3aa: CASSPLPGTGGYLAQYF
abundance: NA; v_gene: TRBV15; j_gene: TRBJ1-1; d_gene: NA; CDR3aa: CATSRGRGSGNTEAFF
abundance: NA; v_gene: TRBV7-9; j_gene: TRBJ1-2; d_gene: NA; CDR3aa: CASSFLTARGYTF
abundance: NA; v_gene: TRBV11-3; j_gene: TRBJ1-2; d_gene: NA; CDR3aa: CASNSGIYYGYTF
abundance: NA; v_gene: TRBV5-1; j_gene: TRBJ1-1; d_gene: TRBD1; CDR3aa: CASSPRGRTGGRNTEAFF
abundance: once; v_gene: TRBV4-3; j_gene: TRBJ2-7; d_gene: NA; CDR3aa: CASSQDYGRGLRDEQYF
abundance: NA; v_gene: TRBV28; j_gene: TRBJ2-1; d_gene: TRBD2; CDR3aa: CASSHLAGTNYNEQFF
abundance: NA; v_gene: TRBV19; j_gene: TRBJ1-2; d_gene: NA; CDR3aa: CAPGSGSDGYTF
abundance: NA; v_gene: TRBV6-5; j_gene: TRBJ2-5; d_gene: NA; CDR3aa: CASNGQQETQYF
abundance: once; v_gene: TRBV28; j_gene: TRBJ2-1; d_gene: NA; CDR3aa: CASSPPGTAYNEQFF
abundance: NA; v_gene: TRBV5-1; j_gene: TRBJ2-2; d_gene: TRBD1; CDR3aa: CASSAGQGARTGELFF
abundance: NA; v_gene: TRBV27; j_gene: TRBJ2-7; d_gene: TRBD2; CDR3aa: CASSLAGAPSYEQYF
abundance: NA; v_gene: TRBV6-5; j_gene: TRBJ2-7; d_gene: TRBD2; CDR3aa: CASRWTSQEQYF
abundance: NA; v_gene: TRBV5-1; j_gene: TRBJ2-2; d_gene: TRBD2; CDR3aa: CASSLLAGTNTGELFF
abundance: NA; v_gene: TRBV7-9; j_gene: TRBJ2-7; d_gene: TRBD1; CDR3aa: CASTLRGQGDEQYF
abundance: few; v_gene: TRBV7-3; j_gene: TRBJ1-3; d_gene: NA; CDR3aa: CASSLTGGPSSGNTIYF
abundance: NA; v_gene: TRBV9; j_gene: NA; d_gene: NA; CDR3aa: CASSPQGDSYEQYF
abundance: NA; v_gene: TRBV28; j_gene: TRBJ2-7; d_gene: TRBD1; CDR3aa: CASSSGQGPTYEQYF
abundance: NA; v_gene: TRBV20-1; j_gene: TRBJ2-7; d_gene: NA; CDR3aa: CSAYRDTGGYF
abundance: NA; v_gene: TRBV5-5; j_gene: TRBJ2-7; d_gene: NA; CDR3aa: CASSLEWSDYEQYF
abundance: once; v_gene: TRBV5-6; j_gene: TRBJ2-3; d_gene: NA; CDR3aa: CASSLVGGRTDTQYF
abundance: NA; v_gene: TRBV6-1; j_gene: TRBJ1-2; d_gene: TRBD1; CDR3aa: CASSPGQGSYGYTF
abundance: NA; v_gene: TRBV13; j_gene: TRBJ2-7; d_gene: NA; CDR3aa: CASSSAETATLSYEQYF
abundance: NA; v_gene: TRBV19; j_gene: TRBJ1-1; d_gene: TRBD1; CDR3aa: CASSRDRTRSEAFF
abundance: NA; v_gene: TRBV27; j_gene: TRBJ2-7; d_gene: TRBD1; CDR3aa: CASRETGGFYEQYF
abundance: NA; v_gene: TRBV10-3; j_gene: TRBJ1-1; d_gene: TRBD1; CDR3aa: CAISDPGQKNTEAFF
abundance: NA; v_gene: TRBV7-6; j_gene: TRBJ1-6; d_gene: NA; CDR3aa: CASSLSRFNSPLHF
abundance: NA; v_gene: TRBV27; j_gene: TRBJ2-6; d_gene: NA; CDR3aa: CASKPTPSSGANVLTF
abundance: NA; v_gene: TRBV5-4; j_gene: TRBJ1-2; d_gene: NA; CDR3aa: CATTGADLSYGYTF